Sequencing of this T cell receptor beta chain was carried out in a study of blood T cell repertoires in COVID-19. In this sample, this clone turned up once. V lost 1 base to trimming and J lost 0 bases, with 9 bases between them. Germline values: CDR1 MGHDK, CDR2 SYGVNS. The CDR3 covers 15 residues. Repertoires were generated with immunoSEQ multiplex PCR, while TCRdb's copy carries only in-frame clones and drops some. The repertoire has hundreds of thousands of clones, around 85% of them found once; the top ten carry approximately 6%. Enrollees, roughly 18 to 95 years old, lived in 24 US areas. The rearrangement uses TRBV25-1 and TRBJ2-5; no definite D call. The sequence was collected from a woman in her thirties or forties who had recovered from COVID-19. Sequencing was performed on PBMCs or T cells enriched from blood (not recorded which). Written as DNA, the CDR3 is TGTGCCAGCAGTGAATTGGCGGCTGACCAAGAGACCCAGTACTTC. This encodes CASSELAADQETQYF.